The 7 T cell receptor beta chains below all came from one sample that was sequenced in a study of cytomegalovirus exposure and HLA in healthy donors. PCR primers comprised 60 Vbeta and 13 Jbeta primers. Some clones are missing from TCRdb's copy, which holds only in-frame ones; the method was immunoSEQ multiplex PCR. The top ten hold roughly 1.8% of the sample, which has around 130,000 clones, around 78% seen once. The material sequenced was PBMCs. The origin of the receptors is a woman aged 50 to 60 in good health and CMV-seronegative.

The V gene is TRBV21-1, the J gene TRBJ2-3; the D call in the table, TRBD2, was not verified against the DNA. TRBV21-1 counts as a pseudogene. The CDR3 is 16 residues long. The CDR3 sequence is CASSKPHRELADTQYF. The CDR3 coding sequence is TGTGCCAGCAGCAAACCCCACCGAGAATTGGCAGATACGCAGTATTTT.

This chain uses TRBV7-2 with TRBJ2-3; TRBD2 is a possible D gene (6 bases). Germline lookup yields CDR1 SGHTA and CDR2 FQGNSA. V gave up 8 bases and J gave up 3 bases, with 15 bases separating them. This CDR3 comprises 14 residues. CDR3 in amino acids: CASRPGDGTDTQYF. The CDR3 DNA reads TGTGCCAGCCGGCCGGGGGATGGGACAGATACGCAGTATTTT.

The chain recombines TRBV6-4 with TRBJ2-1; TRBD2 might be the D (6 bases). The CDR3 is 13 residues long. Per the germline V gene, CDR1 is MRHNA and CDR2 is SNTAGT. V was pared by 9 bases and J by 2 bases, with 11 bases between. The CDR3, as DNA: TGTGCCAGTGTCGGAGGGCCCTACAATGAGCAGTTCTTC. This encodes CASVGGPYNEQFF.

V is TRBV7-8 and J is TRBJ2-7, with D perhaps matching TRBD2 (5 bases). The V and J ends lost 5 bases and 3 bases respectively, with 11 bases between them. Per germline, CDR1 SGHVS and CDR2 FQNEAQ. The CDR3 is 13 amino acids. CDR3 loop: CASSQTIRYEQYV. CDR3 coding DNA: TGTGCCAGCAGCCAGACTATTCGCTACGAGCAGTACGTC.

The chain uses TRBV28 and TRBJ1-3; no definite D call. The germline gives CDR1 MDHEN, CDR2 SYDVKM. This CDR3 has 17 residues. V lost 5 bases and J lost 0, with 17 bases in between. In DNA, the CDR3 is TGTGCCAGCAGTCTTAGTGGGCAACTGAACTCTGGAAACACCATATATTTT. Translating it yields CASSLSGQLNSGNTIYF.

The V call is TRBV7-2, the J call TRBJ2-7, with D perhaps matching TRBD2 (5 bases). With 5 bases removed from V and 7 bases from J, the gap between germline ends came to 15 bases. Germline loops: CDR1 SGHTA, CDR2 FQGNSA. The CDR3 loop spans 13 amino acids. CDR3 protein: CASSPSGFREQYV. CDR3 nucleotide sequence: TGTGCCAGCAGCCCCAGCGGCTTCCGGGAGCAGTACGTC.

A single count supports this clone. The J gene is TRBJ2-7, the V gene TRBV28, with 8 bases matching TRBD1. In germline, CDR1 is MDHEN, CDR2 SYDVKM. The CDR3 is made up of 13 amino acids. Losses at the gene ends were 2 bases for V and 3 bases for J; bases not matched to a gene: 0. The CDR3 spells CASSLGQGYEQYV. DNA for the CDR3: TGTGCCAGCAGTTTAGGACAGGGCTACGAGCAGTACGTC.